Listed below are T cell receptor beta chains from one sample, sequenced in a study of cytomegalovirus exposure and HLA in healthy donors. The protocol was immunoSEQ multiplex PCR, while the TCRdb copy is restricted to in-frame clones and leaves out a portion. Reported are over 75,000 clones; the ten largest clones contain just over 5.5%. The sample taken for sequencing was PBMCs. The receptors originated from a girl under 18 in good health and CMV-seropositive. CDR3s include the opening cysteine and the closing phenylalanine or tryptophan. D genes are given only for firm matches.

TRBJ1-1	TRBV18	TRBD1	CASSPDSDRGPMNTEAFF	TGTGCCAGCTCACCAGATTCGGACAGGGGGCCCATGAACACTGAAGCTTTCTTT
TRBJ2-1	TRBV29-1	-	CSGYGGSNEQFF	TGCAGCGGCTACGGTGGGAGCAATGAGCAGTTCTTC
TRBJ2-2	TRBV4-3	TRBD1	CASSQGQGAGTGELFF	TGCGCCAGCAGCCAAGGTCAGGGGGCCGGCACCGGGGAGCTGTTTTTT
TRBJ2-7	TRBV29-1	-	CSVEVGGGSYEQYF	TGCAGCGTTGAAGTAGGGGGAGGGTCCTACGAGCAGTACTTC
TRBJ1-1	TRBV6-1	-	CASTQNTEAFF	TGTGCCAGCACCCAGAACACTGAAGCTTTCTTT
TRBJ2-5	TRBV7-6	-	CASSLLADKETQYF	TGTGCCAGCAGCTTATTGGCAGATAAAGAGACCCAGTACTTC
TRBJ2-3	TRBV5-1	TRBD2	CASSLSHSGGVADTQYF	TGCGCCAGCAGCTTGTCACATAGCGGGGGGGTAGCAGATACGCAGTATTTT
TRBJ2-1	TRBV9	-	CASSVGGGRYNEQFF	TGTGCCAGCAGCGTGGGCGGGGGCCGTTACAATGAGCAGTTCTTC
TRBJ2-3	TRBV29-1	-	CSALFYLDARKGPYTDTQYF	TGCAGCGCGTTATTTTATCTCGACGCGCGTAAGGGGCCATACACAGATACGCAGTATTTT
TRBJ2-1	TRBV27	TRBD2	CASSLWRGVPFRDEQFF	TGTGCCAGCAGTTTATGGCGGGGGGTGCCGTTTCGAGATGAGCAGTTCTTC
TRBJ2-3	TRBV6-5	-	CASSYSRQATDTQYF	TGTGCCAGCAGTTACTCCAGACAGGCGACAGATACGCAGTATTTT
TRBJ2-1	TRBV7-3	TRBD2	CASSLIAGNYNEQFF	TGTGCCAGCAGCTTAATAGCGGGGAACTACAATGAGCAGTTCTTC
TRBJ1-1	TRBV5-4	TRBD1	CASSFGTVGNTEAFF	TGTGCCAGCAGCTTCGGGACAGTGGGGAACACTGAAGCTTTCTTT
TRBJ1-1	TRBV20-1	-	CSAWGDEAFF	TGCAGTGCTTGGGGAGATGAAGCTTTCTTT
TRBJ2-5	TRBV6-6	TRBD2	CASSYGGGEETQYF	TGTGCCAGCAGTTATGGCGGGGGGGAAGAGACCCAGTACTTC
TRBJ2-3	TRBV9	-	CASSPPVRDTQYF	TGTGCCAGCAGCCCCCCCGTACGGGATACGCAGTATTTT
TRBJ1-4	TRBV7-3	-	CASSLNRRARTEKLFF	TGTGCCAGCAGCTTAAACCGCAGGGCTCGAACTGAAAAACTGTTTTTT
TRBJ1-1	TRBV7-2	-	CASSFAAEAFF	TGTGCCAGCAGCTTCGCGGCTGAAGCTTTCTTT
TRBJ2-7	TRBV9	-	CASSVVAGKIDEQYF	TGTGCCAGCAGCGTAGTAGCAGGGAAGATTGACGAGCAGTACTTC
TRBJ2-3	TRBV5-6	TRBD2	CASSKPGLHTDTQYF	TGTGCCAGCAGCAAACCGGGACTACACACAGATACGCAGTATTTT
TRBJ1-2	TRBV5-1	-	CASSSSGQADYGYTF	TGCGCCAGCAGCTCGAGTGGTCAGGCCGACTATGGCTACACCTTC
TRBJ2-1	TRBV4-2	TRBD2	CASRLAGGSYNEQFF	TGTGCCAGCAGACTAGCGGGGGGCTCCTACAATGAGCAGTTCTTC
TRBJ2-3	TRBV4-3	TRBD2	CASSQDRGRATDTQYF	TGCGCCAGCAGCCAAGATAGAGGGAGGGCCACAGATACGCAGTATTTT
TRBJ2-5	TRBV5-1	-	CASSLAVVSLSGETQYF	TGCGCCAGCAGCTTGGCCGTCGTCAGTTTGTCAGGAGAGACCCAGTACTTC
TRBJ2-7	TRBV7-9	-	CASSPRGWDEQYF	TGTGCCAGCAGCCCCCGAGGTTGGGACGAGCAGTACTTC
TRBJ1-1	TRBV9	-	CASNRGWDTEAFF	TGTGCCAGCAACCGCGGGTGGGACACTGAAGCTTTCTTT
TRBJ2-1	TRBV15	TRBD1	CATRPSGQGPEQFF	TGTGCCACCAGGCCCAGCGGACAGGGACCGGAGCAGTTCTTC
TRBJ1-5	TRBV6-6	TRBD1	CASSPGQGLDKPQHF	TGTGCCAGCAGCCCCGGACAGGGGCTTGATAAGCCCCAGCATTTT
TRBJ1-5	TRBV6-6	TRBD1	CASRYRGPDQPQHF	TGTGCCAGCAGGTACAGGGGGCCGGATCAGCCCCAGCATTTT
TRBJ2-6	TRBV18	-	CASSLNQDTSDSGANVLTF	TGTGCCAGCTCACTCAACCAAGACACATCAGACTCTGGGGCCAACGTCCTGACTTTC
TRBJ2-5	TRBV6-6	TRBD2	CASSSRGAETQYF	TGTGCCAGCAGTTCGCGGGGGGCGGAGACCCAGTACTTC
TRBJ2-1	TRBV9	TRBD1	CASSGGQGVNEQFF	TGTGCCAGCAGCGGGGGACAGGGGGTAAATGAGCAGTTCTTC
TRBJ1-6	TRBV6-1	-	CASSEGGVLASPLHF	TGTGCCAGCAGTGAAGGGGGGGTTTTGGCTTCACCCCTCCACTTT
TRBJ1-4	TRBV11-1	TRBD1	CASSLAGQKNEKLFF	TGTGCCAGCAGCTTAGCGGGACAGAAGAATGAAAAACTGTTTTTT
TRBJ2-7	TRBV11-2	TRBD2	CASSHTERGRYEQYF	TGTGCCAGCAGCCATACTGAGCGGGGGCGCTACGAGCAGTACTTC
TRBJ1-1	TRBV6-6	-	CATVQNTEAFF	TGTGCCACCGTACAGAACACTGAAGCTTTCTTT
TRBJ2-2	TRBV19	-	CASSEGNTGELFF	TGTGCCAGTAGTGAGGGGAACACCGGGGAGCTGTTTTTT
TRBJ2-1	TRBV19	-	CASRTGTPYNEQFF	TGTGCCAGTAGGACCGGGACACCCTACAATGAGCAGTTCTTC
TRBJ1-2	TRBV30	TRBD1	CAWEQGARGYTF	TGTGCCTGGGAACAGGGGGCGCGTGGCTACACCTTC
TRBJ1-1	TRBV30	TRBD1	CAWNRQGNTEAFF	TGTGCCTGGAACCGACAGGGAAACACTGAAGCTTTCTTT
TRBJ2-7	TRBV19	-	CASSPVSAYEQYF	TGTGCCAGTAGTCCGGTTAGCGCCTACGAGCAGTACTTC
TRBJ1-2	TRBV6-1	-	CASSGSGNYGYTF	TGTGCCAGCAGTGGGTCAGGGAACTATGGCTACACCTTC
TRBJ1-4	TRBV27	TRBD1	CASSSSTGEEKLFF	TGTGCCAGCAGTTCCTCGACAGGGGAAGAAAAACTGTTTTTT
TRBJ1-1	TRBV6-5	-	CASSRLTLNTEAFF	TGTGCCAGCAGTCGCCTGACACTGAACACTGAAGCTTTCTTT
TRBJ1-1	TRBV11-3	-	CASSLKGEGAFF	TGTGCCAGCAGCTTAAAAGGGGAGGGAGCTTTCTTT
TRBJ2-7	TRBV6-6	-	CASSYDTQWVGEQYF	TGTGCCAGCAGTTATGACACTCAATGGGTAGGAGAGCAGTACTTC
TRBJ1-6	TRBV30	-	CAWSGGRIPSSYNSPLHF	TGTGCCTGGAGTGGGGGCAGGATTCCTAGCTCCTATAATTCACCCCTCCACTTT
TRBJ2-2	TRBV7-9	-	CASSPDTGELFF	TGTGCCAGCAGCCCAGACACCGGGGAGCTGTTTTTT
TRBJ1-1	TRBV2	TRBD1	CASRGDRYSNTEAFF	TGTGCCAGCAGGGGGGACAGGTATAGTAACACTGAAGCTTTCTTT
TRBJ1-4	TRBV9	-	CASSAEIAGEKLFF	TGTGCCAGCAGCGCCGAAATAGCGGGTGAAAAACTGTTTTTT
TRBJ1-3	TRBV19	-	CASSISVHSGNTIYF	TGTGCCAGTAGTATCTCAGTCCACTCTGGAAACACCATATATTTT
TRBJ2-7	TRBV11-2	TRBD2	CASSSAGGRHEQYF	TGTGCCAGCAGCTCTGCGGGGGGGCGGCACGAGCAGTACTTC
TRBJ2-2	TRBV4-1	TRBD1	CASSQDWGTGAGELFF	TGCGCCAGCAGCCAAGATTGGGGGACAGGGGCCGGGGAGCTGTTTTTT
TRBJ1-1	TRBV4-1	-	CASSHQGGTEAFF	TGCGCCAGCAGCCATCAAGGGGGAACTGAAGCTTTCTTT
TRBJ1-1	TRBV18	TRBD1	CASSPMTGGSNTEAFF	TGTGCCAGCTCACCAATGACAGGGGGCAGTAACACTGAAGCTTTCTTT